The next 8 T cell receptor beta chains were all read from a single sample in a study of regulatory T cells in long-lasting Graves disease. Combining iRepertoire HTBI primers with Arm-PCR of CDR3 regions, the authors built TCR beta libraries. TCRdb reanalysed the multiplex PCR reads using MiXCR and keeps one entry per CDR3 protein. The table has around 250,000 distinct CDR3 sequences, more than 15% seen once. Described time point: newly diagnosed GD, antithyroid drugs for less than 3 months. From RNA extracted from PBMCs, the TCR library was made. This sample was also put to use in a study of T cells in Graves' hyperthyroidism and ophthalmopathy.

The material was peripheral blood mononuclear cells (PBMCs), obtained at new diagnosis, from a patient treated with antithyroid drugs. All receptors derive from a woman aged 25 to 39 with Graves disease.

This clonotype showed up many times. CDR3 in DNA: TGTGCCAGCTCACTGGAGAATAGCAATCAGCCCCAGCATTTT. Amino acid sequence: CASSLENSNQPQHF. The chain employs TRBV18 and TRBJ1-5; D uncertain. Trimming removed 4 bases from V and 0 bases from J, with 7 bases in between. The germline CDR1 and CDR2 sequences are KGHSH and LQKENI. CDR3 length: 14 amino acids.

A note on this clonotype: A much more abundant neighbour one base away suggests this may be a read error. The CDR3 coding sequence is TGTGCCAGCGGCTTAGAGGCGGGTAGCTCCTACGAGCAGTACTTC. This codes for CASGLEAGSSYEQYF. The chain joins TRBV11-2 to TRBJ2-7; D is possibly TRBD2 (5 bases). The germline V gene encodes CDR1 SGHAT and CDR2 FQNNGV. The CDR3 covers 15 residues.

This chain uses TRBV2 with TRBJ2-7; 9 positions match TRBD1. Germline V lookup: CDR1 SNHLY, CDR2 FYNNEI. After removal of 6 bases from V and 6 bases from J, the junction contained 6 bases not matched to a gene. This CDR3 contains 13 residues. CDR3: CASRADRGFEQYF. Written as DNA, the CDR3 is TGTGCCAGCAGAGCCGACAGGGGGTTCGAGCAGTACTTC.

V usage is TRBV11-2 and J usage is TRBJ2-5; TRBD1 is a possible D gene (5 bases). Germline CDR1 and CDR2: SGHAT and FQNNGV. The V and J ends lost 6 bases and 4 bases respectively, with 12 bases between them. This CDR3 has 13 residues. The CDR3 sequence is CASREGALETQYF. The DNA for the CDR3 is TGTGCCAGCAGGGAAGGGGCACTAGAGACCCAGTACTTC.

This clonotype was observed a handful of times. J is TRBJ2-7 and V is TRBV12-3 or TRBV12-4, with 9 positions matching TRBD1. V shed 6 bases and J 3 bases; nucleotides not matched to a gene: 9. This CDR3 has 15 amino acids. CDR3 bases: TGTGCCAGCAGCGGGGGACAGGGCAAACTCTACGAGCAGTACTTC. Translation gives CASSGGQGKLYEQYF.

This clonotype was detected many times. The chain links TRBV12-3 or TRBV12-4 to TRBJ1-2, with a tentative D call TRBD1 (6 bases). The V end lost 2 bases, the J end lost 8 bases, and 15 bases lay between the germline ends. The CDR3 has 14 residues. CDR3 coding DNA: TGTGCCAGCAGTTTATATGGGGGCGCGGGGGGCTACACCTTC. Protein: CASSLYGGAGGYTF.

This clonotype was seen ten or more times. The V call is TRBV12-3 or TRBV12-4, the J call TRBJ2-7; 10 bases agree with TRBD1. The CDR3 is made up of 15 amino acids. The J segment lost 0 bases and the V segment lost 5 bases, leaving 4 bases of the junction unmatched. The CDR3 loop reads CASSLDRGSSYEQYF. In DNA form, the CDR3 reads TGTGCCAGCAGTCTGGACAGGGGGAGCTCCTACGAGCAGTACTTC.

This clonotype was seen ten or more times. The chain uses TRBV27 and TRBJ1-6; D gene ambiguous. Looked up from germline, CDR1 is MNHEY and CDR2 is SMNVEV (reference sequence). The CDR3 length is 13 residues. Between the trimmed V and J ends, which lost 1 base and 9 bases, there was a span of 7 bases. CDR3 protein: CASSLLWGSPLHF. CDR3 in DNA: TGTGCCAGCAGTTTATTGTGGGGTTCACCCCTCCACTTT.